A selection of T cell receptor beta chains follows, all from one sample in a study of T cell responses to AZD1222 COVID-19 vaccine. Here immunoSEQ multiplex PCR was the method, and the copy in TCRdb shows in-frame clones only, minus some. The sample records around 150,000 clones, 92% being singletons. Sequenced material: peripheral blood, taken on day 0 of AZD1222 vaccination. Every receptor here comes from an adult in good health. CDR3s include the opening cysteine and the closing phenylalanine or tryptophan. D genes are given only for firm matches. Where a row states a size, it is once, few, many or the class of an expanded clone; other rows omit it.

TRBJ2-7	NA	NA	TRBV7-8	TGTGCCAGCAGCTTCGTGCAGGGCCCTCTAGACGAGCAGTACTTC	CASSFVQGPLDEQYF
TRBJ2-7	TRBD2	NA	TRBV4-3	TGCGCCAGCAGCCGCGGGAGGGGCGAAGGGCAGTACTTC	CASSRGRGEGQYF
TRBJ2-5	NA	NA	TRBV21-1	TGTGCCAGCAGCAATAGGGGAAAACACCTTGACGAGACCCAGTACTTC	CASSNRGKHLDETQYF
TRBJ1-6	NA	NA	TRBV4-3	TGCGCCAGCAGCCAAGACCCCGGGAGGGGGTCTTCACCCCTCCACTTT	CASSQDPGRGSSPLHF
TRBJ2-5	TRBD1	once	TRBV4-2	TGTGCCAGCAGCCTAGGACAGGGGGCGCGGGAGACCCAGTACTTC	CASSLGQGARETQYF
TRBJ1-1	NA	few	TRBV6-4	TGTGCCAGCAGTGACGGAGGGGCTAACACTGAAGCTTTCTTT	CASSDGGANTEAFF
TRBJ2-2	TRBD1	NA	TRBV7-2	TGTGCCAGCAGCCCCGGACAGGGAGTTACCGGGGAGCTGTTTTTT	CASSPGQGVTGELFF
TRBJ2-2	TRBD1	once	TRBV6-4	TGTGCCAGCAGCCAACAGGGGATGAACACCGGGGAGCTGTTTTTT	CASSQQGMNTGELFF
TRBJ2-1	TRBD2	NA	TRBV30	TGTGCCTTACGAAATAGCGGGAGAACCTACAATGAGCAGTTCTTC	CALRNSGRTYNEQFF
TRBJ2-3	NA	NA	TRBV7-9	TGTGCCAGCAGCCCCTGGGCAGTTAACACAGATACGCAGTATTTT	CASSPWAVNTDTQYF
TRBJ2-1	TRBD1	NA	TRBV7-8	TGTGCCAGCAGCGCGCACCCGGGACAGGGATCCCATGAGCAGTTCTTC	CASSAHPGQGSHEQFF